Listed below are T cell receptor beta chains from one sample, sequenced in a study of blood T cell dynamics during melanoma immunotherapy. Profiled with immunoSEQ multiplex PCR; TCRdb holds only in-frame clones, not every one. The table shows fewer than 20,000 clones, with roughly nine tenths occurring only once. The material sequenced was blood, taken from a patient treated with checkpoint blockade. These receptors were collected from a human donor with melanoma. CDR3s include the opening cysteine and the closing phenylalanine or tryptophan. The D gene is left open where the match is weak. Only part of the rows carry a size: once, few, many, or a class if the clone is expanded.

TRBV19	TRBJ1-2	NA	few	CASTPTGYGYTF	TGTGCCAGTACCCCAACGGGGTATGGCTACACCTTC
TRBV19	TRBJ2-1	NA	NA	CASSIFLSNEQFF	TGTGCCAGTAGTATTTTCTTGTCCAATGAGCAGTTCTTC
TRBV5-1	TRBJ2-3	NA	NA	CASSLAWRQMDTQYF	TGCGCCAGCAGCTTGGCGTGGAGACAGATGGATACGCAGTATTTT
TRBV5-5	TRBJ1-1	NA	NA	CASSTGTQNTEAFF	TGTGCCAGCAGTACCGGGACACAAAACACTGAAGCTTTCTTT
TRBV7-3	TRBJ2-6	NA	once	CASSLEGYGANVLTF	TGTGCCAGCAGCTTGGAGGGCTATGGGGCCAACGTCCTGACTTTC
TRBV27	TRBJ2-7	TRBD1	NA	CASGWTGEVEQYF	TGTGCCAGCGGCTGGACAGGGGAGGTCGAGCAGTACTTC
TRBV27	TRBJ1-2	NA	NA	CASSFSTGYGYTF	TGTGCCAGCAGTTTTTCTACAGGGTATGGCTACACCTTC
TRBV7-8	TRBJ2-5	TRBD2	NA	CASSSVAGGQQETQYF	TGTGCCAGCAGCTCCGTAGCGGGAGGGCAACAAGAGACCCAGTACTTC
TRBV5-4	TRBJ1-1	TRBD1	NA	CASSPIRDRVEAFF	TGTGCCAGCAGCCCAATACGGGACAGGGTGGAAGCTTTCTTT
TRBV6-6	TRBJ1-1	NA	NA	CATQTGGGLTEAFF	TGTGCCACCCAGACAGGAGGCGGACTCACTGAAGCTTTCTTT
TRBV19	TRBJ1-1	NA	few	CASSIMGRGRNTEAFF	TGTGCCAGTAGTATAATGGGTCGGGGAAGGAACACTGAAGCTTTCTTT
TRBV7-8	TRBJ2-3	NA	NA	CASSLALARTDTQYF	TGTGCCAGCAGCTTAGCGCTGGCCCGCACAGATACGCAGTATTTT
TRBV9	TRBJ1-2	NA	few	CASSVDGSYGYTF	TGTGCCAGCAGCGTAGACGGCAGCTATGGCTACACCTTC
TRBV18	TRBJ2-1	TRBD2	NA	CASSPGTSSHEQFF	TGTGCCAGCTCACCAGGGACTAGCAGCCATGAGCAGTTCTTC
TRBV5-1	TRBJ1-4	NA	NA	CASSLAGSGSNEKLFF	TGCGCCAGCAGCTTGGCCGGGTCCGGGTCTAATGAAAAACTGTTTTTT
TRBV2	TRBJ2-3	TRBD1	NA	CASSVTGGFSDTQYF	TGTGCCAGCAGTGTGACAGGGGGCTTCTCAGATACGCAGTATTTT
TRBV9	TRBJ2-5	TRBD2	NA	CASSSGLEETQYF	TGTGCCAGCAGCTCGGGACTAGAGGAGACCCAGTACTTC
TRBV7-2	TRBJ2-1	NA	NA	CASSPGAQTPFNEQFF	TGTGCCAGCAGCCCCGGAGCACAAACTCCCTTTAATGAGCAGTTCTTC
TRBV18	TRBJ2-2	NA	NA	CASSLKEAGELFF	TGTGCCAGCTCACTAAAGGAGGCCGGGGAGCTGTTTTTT
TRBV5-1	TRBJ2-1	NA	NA	CASSRDSTNEQFF	TGCGCCAGCAGTCGGGACTCCACAAATGAGCAGTTCTTC
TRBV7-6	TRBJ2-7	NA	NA	CASSLYPGTYEQYF	TGTGCCAGCAGCTTATACCCCGGGACATACGAGCAGTACTTC
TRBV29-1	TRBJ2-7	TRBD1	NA	CSVESRQGDSYEQYF	TGCAGCGTTGAATCTCGACAGGGGGATTCCTACGAGCAGTACTTC
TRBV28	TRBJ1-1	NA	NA	CASSLRGGVIEAFF	TGTGCCAGCAGTTTGAGAGGGGGGGTTATTGAAGCTTTCTTT
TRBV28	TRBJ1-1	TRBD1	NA	CASKEGGADTEAFF	TGTGCCAGCAAGGAAGGGGGCGCTGACACTGAAGCTTTCTTT
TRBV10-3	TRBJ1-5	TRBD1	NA	CAISEGETGIMGQPQHF	TGTGCCATCAGTGAGGGAGAGACAGGGATTATGGGTCAGCCCCAGCATTTT